Listed below are T cell receptor beta chains from one sample, sequenced in a study of T cell responses to AZD1222 COVID-19 vaccine. Sequencing was performed with immunoSEQ multiplex PCR; in TCRdb, only in-frame clones are kept and a portion is missing. The table lists around 110,000 clones, approximately 85% of them singletons. The material sequenced was peripheral blood, taken on day 0 of MenACWY control vaccination. The source of these receptors is an adult in good health. Each CDR3 is given with its conserved first and last residue. The order of the fields is J gene, clone size, D gene, V gene, CDR3 protein, CDR3 DNA. The D gene is left open where the match is weak. Size is omitted from some rows. Given values are once, few, many or a class for expanded clones.

>TRBJ1-5|once|NA|TRBV7-2
CASSFDTINQPQHF
TGTGCCAGCAGCTTCGACACCATCAATCAGCCCCAGCATTTT
>TRBJ2-7|once|TRBD2|TRBV19
CASSRTSGDYEQYF
TGTGCCAGTAGTCGGACTAGCGGGGACTACGAGCAGTACTTC
>TRBJ1-6|NA|NA|TRBV6-5
CASRNQHSYNSPLHF
TGTGCCAGCAGAAATCAGCACTCCTATAATTCACCCCTCCACTTT
>TRBJ2-3|NA|NA|TRBV6-2/TRBV6-3
CASSSQAGYTDTQYF
TGTGCCAGCAGTTCCCAGGCAGGATACACAGATACGCAGTATTTT
>TRBJ2-2|NA|TRBD1|TRBV15
CAVGQGTNTGELFF
TGTGCCGTAGGACAGGGAACGAACACCGGGGAGCTGTTTTTT
>TRBJ2-3|NA|TRBD1|TRBV4-2
CASSPGQGTTDTQYF
TGTGCCAGCAGCCCGGGACAGGGGACCACAGATACGCAGTATTTT
>TRBJ1-2|NA|NA|TRBV7-9
CASSLDINYGYTF
TGTGCCAGCAGCTTAGATATCAACTATGGCTACACCTTC
>TRBJ2-2|NA|TRBD2|TRBV7-2
CASSTTSGSYTGELFF
TGTGCCAGCAGCACAACTAGCGGGAGCTACACCGGGGAGCTGTTTTTT
>TRBJ2-7|NA|TRBD1|TRBV10-3
CAISDSLKDRGADEQYF
TGTGCCATCAGTGACTCCCTCAAGGACAGGGGTGCGGACGAGCAGTACTTC
>TRBJ1-6|NA|TRBD1|TRBV10-1
CASSESGTAKKSSYNSPLHF
TGCGCCAGCAGTGAGTCTGGGACAGCCAAAAAGAGCTCCTATAATTCACCCCTCCACTTT
>TRBJ2-2|few|TRBD2|TRBV6-4
CARSAGGGTGTGELFF
TGTGCCCGCAGTGCGGGCGGGGGGACCGGAACCGGGGAGCTGTTTTTT
>TRBJ2-1|NA|NA|TRBV28
CASSLANRDNEQFF
TGTGCCAGCAGTCTGGCGAACAGGGACAATGAGCAGTTCTTC
>TRBJ2-7|NA|NA|TRBV3-1/TRBV3-2
CASSQGGVGDNSRLYF
TGTGCCAGCAGCCAAGGCGGGGTCGGGGATAATTCAAGGCTGTACTTC
>TRBJ1-2|once|TRBD1|TRBV19
CASSDTGTANYGYTF
TGTGCCAGTAGTGACACAGGGACAGCTAACTATGGCTACACCTTC